This T cell receptor (beta chain) was captured by sequencing in a study of identical twins. This CDR3 region has 12 residues. The V gene lost 7 bases and the J gene lost 3 bases, with 11 bases spanning the gap. Germline V gives CDR1 SGHRS, CDR2 YFSETQ. From the 5' RACE reads, TCRdb called clonotypes with MiXCR, one entry per CDR3 protein. The data contain fewer than 350,000 distinct CDR3 sequences, roughly 8.6% of them singletons. This clonotype has only a few counts. These same records also appear under a second study, on yellow fever vaccine responses in identical twins.

The sequence came from a woman between 18 and 29 years old in good health. The sample comprised memory (CD45RO+) T cells sorted from blood. The V call is TRBV5-1, the J call TRBJ2-7; D is ambiguous. Here the CDR3 DNA reads TGCGCCAGCCACCGTCCGGGCTACGAGCAGTACTTC. Its translation: CASHRPGYEQYF.